This T cell receptor beta chain was captured by sequencing in a study of a mutant IDH1 vaccine in newly diagnosed glioma. On the study more broadly: Earlier care involved radiotherapy, temozolomide, or both, and the majority received both.

The CDR3 loop spans 14 amino acids. Germline CDR1 MDHEN, CDR2 SYDVKM. Deletions cut 5 bases from V and 2 bases from J, with 12 bases between. Described time point: week 47, end of study. The investigators gave 300 ug of mutant IDH1 20-mer peptide in each vaccine dose, together with topical imiquimod. In the case of this clone: Antigen: not known.

Data came from immunoSEQ multiplex PCR; TCRdb stores just in-frame clones and leaves some out. The table includes approximately 80,000 clones, approximately 80% detected once. This chain connects TRBV28 to TRBJ1-1, with a tentative D call TRBD1 (5 bases). This clonotype was obtained from a middle-aged man with glioma. Sequencing used PBMCs, obtained from a glioma patient whose treatment included an IDH1 peptide vaccine. CDR3 nucleotide sequence: TGTGCCAGCAGTGATGGGGGAATCAACACTGAAGCTTTCTTT. It encodes CASSDGGINTEAFF.